Following are 22 T cell receptor beta chains from one sample sequenced in a study of cytomegalovirus exposure and HLA in healthy donors. In the PCR, 60 Vbeta and 13 Jbeta primers were used. This table comes from immunoSEQ multiplex PCR, and its TCRdb copy is limited to in-frame clones, with some not included. This sample has about 69,000 clones; 65% to 70% occur once, and the top ten carry approximately 15%. The specimen was PBMCs. These receptors were obtained from a male donor in good health and CMV-seropositive.

The J gene is TRBJ2-7, the V gene TRBV11-2; a possible D gene is TRBD2 (5 bases). V lost 2 bases to trimming and J lost 1 base, with 9 bases between them. CDR3 length equals 14 residues. Germline V CDR1 and CDR2: SGHAT, FQNNGV. CDR3 amino acids: CASSLLGVSYEQYF. The DNA for the CDR3 is TGTGCCAGCAGCTTACTCGGGGTTTCCTACGAGCAGTACTTC.

This clone was counted a few times. The chain has TRBV7-9 and TRBJ1-2; 9 bases agree with TRBD1. This CDR3 spans 16 amino acids. The trim removed 7 bases at V and 0 bases at J, leaving 9 bases unmatched. Germline CDR1 reads SEHNR; CDR2 reads FQNEAQ (reference sequence). The CDR3, as DNA: TGTGCCAGCATGGGGGGACAGGGCCTTCCTAACTATGGCTACACCTTC. The encoded protein is CASMGGQGLPNYGYTF.

This clone was seen a few times. The chain links TRBV5-6 to TRBJ2-2; D not resolved. The germline V gene has CDR1 SGHDT and CDR2 YYEEEE. CDR3 length: 14 residues. V gave up 0 bases and J gave up 6 bases, with 9 bases separating them. The CDR3 region is CASSLVRGPGELFF. The DNA for the CDR3 is TGTGCCAGCAGCTTGGTACGTGGGCCCGGGGAGCTGTTTTTT.

There are a few counts of this clone. This rearrangement joins TRBV6-1 to TRBJ2-1; unclear D gene. The germline CDR1 and CDR2 sequences are MNHNS and SASEGT. Trimming took off 3 bases at V and 0 bases at J, with 9 bases between the two ends. This CDR3 is built from 15 residues. CDR3 loop: CASSEGPSSYNEQFF. Written as DNA, the CDR3 is TGTGCCAGCAGTGAGGGCCCGAGCTCCTACAATGAGCAGTTCTTC.

The chain is built from TRBV5-6 and TRBJ2-3, with D hard to call. Germline assignment: CDR1 SGHDT and CDR2 YYEEEE. There are 13 residues in the CDR3. V lost 2 bases, J lost 5 bases, and 9 bases lay in between. In nucleotides, the CDR3 is TGTGCCAGCAGCTTTAGCCGGAGAGATACGCAGTATTTT. Protein product: CASSFSRRDTQYF.

This clone has only one observation. The chain links TRBV13 to TRBJ2-7; a possible D gene is TRBD1 (6 bases). The CDR3 is 15 amino acids. V dropped 6 bases and J dropped 0 bases, with 15 bases sitting between them. The germline gives CDR1 PRHDT, CDR2 FYEKMQ (reference sequence). The CDR3 coding sequence is TGTGCCAGCAGACTACCGGACAGAATCTCCTACGAGCAGTACTTC. Translated: CASRLPDRISYEQYF. The full variable domain, rest sourced from reference TRBV13 and TRBJ2-7, is AAGVIQSPRHLIKEKRETATLKCYPIPRHDTVYWYQQGPGQDPQFLISFYEKMQSDKGSIPDRFSAQQFSDYHSELNMSSLELGDSALYFCASRLPDRISYEQYFGPGTRLTVT.

V is TRBV6-1 and J is TRBJ1-5; no clear D. Trimming left V 8 bases short and J 6 bases short, with 11 bases between. The CDR3 contains 12 residues. The germline V gene has CDR1 MNHNS and CDR2 SASEGT. The CDR3 here is CASAGISQPQHF. The CDR3 DNA follows: TGTGCCAGCGCGGGAATAAGTCAGCCCCAGCATTTT.

V usage is TRBV5-4 and J usage is TRBJ2-1, with no clear D. Deletions cut 4 bases from V and 10 bases from J, with 9 bases between. The CDR3 contains 11 residues. Germline lookup yields CDR1 SGHNT and CDR2 YYREEE (reference sequence). The CDR3 loop is CASSDPREQFF. The CDR3 DNA reads as TGTGCCAGCAGCGATCCCAGGGAGCAGTTCTTC. The complete variable domain, with remaining parts taken from reference TRBV5-4 and TRBJ2-1, reads ETGVTQSPTHLIKTRGQQVTLRCSSQSGHNTVSWYQQALGQGPQFIFQYYREEENGRGNFPPRFSGLQFPNYSSELNVNALELDDSALYLCASSDPREQFFGPGTRLTVL.

The chain is built from TRBV11-2 and TRBJ1-4; 11 nucleotides match TRBD1. The CDR3 is 17 residues long. J lost 6 bases, V lost 5 bases, and 11 bases had no gene match. Looked up from germline, CDR1 is SGHAT and CDR2 is FQNNGV. DNA of the CDR3: TGTGCCAGCAGCCCCGGGACAGGGGGGGCCCTGGATGAAAAACTGTTTTTT. As protein: CASSPGTGGALDEKLFF.

The J gene is TRBJ2-3, the V gene TRBV27; 14 positions match TRBD2. From germline, CDR1 is MNHEY and CDR2 SMNVEV (reference sequence). CDR3 size: 17 residues. V lost 3 bases to trimming and J lost 6 bases; unmatched junction nucleotides: 8. The CDR3 loop reads CASSFLGLAGGMDTQYF. The CDR3 bases are TGTGCCAGCAGTTTCCTCGGACTAGCGGGAGGAATGGATACGCAGTATTTT.

The chain couples TRBV25-1 to TRBJ2-7; TRBD2 matches at 11 bases. The CDR3 contains 15 residues. V lost 1 base to trimming and J lost 4 bases; unmatched junction nucleotides: 3. Germline CDR1 MGHDK, CDR2 SYGVNS. CDR3 DNA: TGTGCCAGCAGTGAATCGACTAGCGGGGTTTACGAGCAGTACTTC. This codes for CASSESTSGVYEQYF.

The chain couples TRBV18 to TRBJ2-5; no clear D gene. The J call may be incorrect, as the DNA end agrees better with TRBJ2-7. There are 13 residues in the CDR3. Germline V lookup: CDR1 KGHSH, CDR2 LQKENI. For the CDR3, the DNA is TGTGCCAGCTCACCTGACCAGGTCTACGAGCAGTACTTC. Translated, it gives CASSPDQVYEQYF.

The V gene is TRBV29-1, the J gene TRBJ2-1; the D gene is possibly TRBD2 (6 bases). The CDR3 length is 14 residues. Germline V gene data show CDR1 as SQVTM and CDR2 as ANQGSEA. V was cut by 8 bases and J by 0 bases, with 14 bases left in between. The CDR3 is CSTREASSYNEQFF. The DNA of the CDR3 is TGCAGCACGAGGGAGGCTAGCTCCTACAATGAGCAGTTCTTC.

The CDR3 here is CASSIGSGYTEAFF. CDR3 nucleotide sequence: TGTGCCAGTAGTATAGGGTCAGGGTACACTGAAGCTTTCTTT. This chain links TRBV19 with TRBJ1-1, with D tentatively TRBD1 (5 bases). CDR3 size: 14 residues. The ends were cut back, 1 base at V and 3 bases at J, with 9 bases in the middle. CDR1 and CDR2 from the germline V gene are LNHDA and SQIVND (reference sequence).

J is TRBJ1-2 and V is TRBV6-5; a weak D match, TRBD1 (5 bases). The germline V gene encodes CDR1 MNHEY and CDR2 SVGAGI. The CDR3 is 14 residues long. V was shortened by 4 bases and J by 6 bases, with 15 bases between the two germline ends. For the CDR3, the DNA is TGTGCCAGCAGTTCACGGACACCTTCCAATGGCTACACCTTC. Its translation: CASSSRTPSNGYTF.

This rearrangement joins TRBV6-5 to TRBJ2-7, with 9 positions matching TRBD2. In germline, CDR1 is MNHEY, CDR2 SVGAGI. The V gene end was trimmed by 2 bases and the J gene end by 1 base; junction bases not matched to a gene: 3. This CDR3 spans 15 amino acids. The DNA of the CDR3 is TGTGCCAGCAGTTACAGCAGCGGGGGGTCCTACGAGCAGTACTTC. This sequence encodes CASSYSSGGSYEQYF.

The chain uses TRBV4-1 and TRBJ2-7; D ambiguous. This CDR3 spans 16 amino acids. The germline V gene encodes CDR1 MGHRA and CDR2 YSYEKL. V lost 0 bases and J 2 bases, leaving 14 bases between the germline ends. CDR3 nucleotide sequence: TGCGCCAGCAGCCAAGATAGGTTGGGCTTAACCTACGAGCAGTACTTC. This encodes CASSQDRLGLTYEQYF.

The V and J genes are TRBV6-1 and TRBJ1-2; D is perhaps TRBD1 (5 bases). The germline V and J ends were trimmed by 6 bases and 4 bases, with 18 bases remaining between them. Germline lookup yields CDR1 MNHNS and CDR2 SASEGT. This CDR3 is 15 amino acids long. The CDR3 DNA follows: TGTGCCAGCAGCGATAGGGCAGGGAGGGGCTATGGCTACACCTTC. Its protein is CASSDRAGRGYGYTF.

This chain uses TRBV6-5 with TRBJ2-1; D unclear. This CDR3 comprises 11 residues. CDR1 MNHEY and CDR2 SVGAGI come from the germline V gene. The V end lost 6 bases, the J end lost 9 bases, and 9 bases lay between the germline ends. The chain's CDR3 is CASRVAAEQFF. The CDR3 nucleotides read TGTGCCAGCAGGGTAGCAGCTGAGCAGTTCTTC.

The J gene is TRBJ2-2, the V gene TRBV9, with TRBD2 as a possible D gene (6 bases). V lost 1 base, J lost 0 bases, and 7 bases lay in between. Per germline, CDR1 SGDLS and CDR2 YYNGEE. The CDR3 is 15 residues long. CDR3 bases: TGTGCCAGCAGCGTAACGGGGGCGAACACCGGGGAGCTGTTTTTT. Its translation is CASSVTGANTGELFF.

The chain joins TRBV10-1 to TRBJ2-2; a possible D gene is TRBD2 (6 bases). V was cut by 4 bases and J by 6 bases, with 12 bases left in between. The CDR3 covers 14 residues. CDR1 and CDR2 from the germline V gene are WNHNN and SYGVQD (reference sequence). CDR3 DNA sequence: TGCGCCAGCAGTGGGGGGGAGAAACCCGGGGAGCTGTTTTTT. Translating it yields CASSGGEKPGELFF.

CDR3 sequence reads: CAWSAQRTSVDTQYF. The CDR3 DNA follows: TGTGCCTGGAGTGCCCAGCGGACTAGCGTAGATACGCAGTATTTT. The chain couples TRBV30 to TRBJ2-3, with TRBD2 identical over 9 bases. CDR3 length: 15 residues. The V and J ends lost 1 base and 5 bases, in that order; junction bases with no gene match: 7. In germline, CDR1 is GTSNPN, CDR2 SVGIG (reference sequence).